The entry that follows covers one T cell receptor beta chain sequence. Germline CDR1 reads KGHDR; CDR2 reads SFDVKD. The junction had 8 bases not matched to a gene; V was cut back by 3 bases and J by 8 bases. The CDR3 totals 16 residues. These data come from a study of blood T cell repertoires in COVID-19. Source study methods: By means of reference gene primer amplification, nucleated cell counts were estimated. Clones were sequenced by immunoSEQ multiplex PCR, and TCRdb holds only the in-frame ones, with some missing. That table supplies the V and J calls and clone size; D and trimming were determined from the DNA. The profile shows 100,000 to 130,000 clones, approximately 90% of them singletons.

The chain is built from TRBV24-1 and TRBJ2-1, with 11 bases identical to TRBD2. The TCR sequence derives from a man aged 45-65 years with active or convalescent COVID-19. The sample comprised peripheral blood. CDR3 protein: CATSDLTSGSRDEQFF. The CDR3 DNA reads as TGTGCCACCAGTGATCTTACTAGCGGGAGTAGGGATGAGCAGTTCTTC.